This T cell receptor beta chain was identified in a study of response to subunit inactivated influenza vaccine. Study-wide findings and caveats: T cells newly recruited by each seasonal influenza vaccination are few, the authors suggested.

The germline V gene encodes CDR1 SGHDT and CDR2 YYEEEE. The CDR3 has 15 residues. The V and J ends lost 4 bases and 4 bases, in that order; junction bases with no gene match: 6. This clonotype was found a few times. Its antigen is not known. TCRdb used MiXCR to reprocess the RT-PCR reads, holding one entry per CDR3 protein. The sample has a few hundred thousand distinct CDR3 sequences, approximately 21% seen once; the top ten hold about 9.4%. V is TRBV5-6 and J is TRBJ2-5, with 11 nucleotides matching TRBD1. The receptor was isolated from a man aged 50 to 75 who received an inactivated influenza vaccine. The source material was PBMCs from blood, sampled roughly 20 months after vaccination. The CDR3 DNA is TGTGCCAGCAGCCGATGGACAGGGGGCAGAGAGACCCAGTACTTC. Encoded protein: CASSRWTGGRETQYF.